The clone carrying this TCR beta chain has a handful of counts. Its antigen is undetermined. These data originate in a study of T-cell memory formation after mild COVID-19. TCRdb ran MiXCR on the 5' RACE reads and lists one entry per CDR3 protein. The table lists approximately 150,000 distinct CDR3 sequences, over 15% of them singletons, with around 2.4% in the top ten. Germline CDR1 SGHRS, CDR2 YFSETQ. The CDR3 runs to 19 residues. Deletions cut 4 bases from V and 0 bases from J, with 24 bases between. Study-wide findings and caveats: CD4/CD8 balance characterized clones contracting day 15 to 85, and CD4+ skew characterized later expanders. Second-wave clones with a day 37 peak had unconfirmed SARS-CoV-2 specificity. Cross-reactive memory seemingly joined, as some responding clones were found in pre-infection memory.

The receptor comes from an adult woman who had mild COVID-19 (a few samples of this study predate the infection). Cell type and time point are not known. The chain links TRBV5-1 to TRBJ2-3; the D gene is possibly TRBD2 (6 bases). The source material was PBMCs or a T cell subset sorted from them (not recorded which). CDR3 coding DNA: TGCGCCAGCAGCCACCCGACTAGTTCCCTAGTACCAAGCACAGATACGCAGTATTTT. Protein sequence: CASSHPTSSLVPSTDTQYF.